These T cell receptor beta chains were read from a single sample in a study of read filtering for tumor transcriptome and immune sequencing. TCRdb ran MiXCR on the reads and lists one entry per CDR3 protein. Here the sample spans about 130,000 distinct CDR3 sequences, about 12% being singletons. The sequencing input was a population of CD138-negative cells sorted from bone marrow. Receptors were obtained from a donor at least 40 years old with multiple myeloma. CDR3s include the opening cysteine and the closing phenylalanine or tryptophan. Clone size is stated in some rows and not others, as once, few, many or a class when expanded.

13 many TRBV9 CASSVGLAGEQYF
14 many TRBV5-1 CASSPLRGSDTQYF
16 many TRBV7-2 CASSLGVIRSTDMQYF
16 NA TRBV9 CASSVGGRGPYNEQFF
15 NA TRBV19 CASMSIGTGFNEQFF
14 few TRBV6-1 CASSPHGSNQPQHF
12 many TRBV29-1 CSALSSYNEQFF
14 many TRBV12-3/TRBV12-4 CASSPREVSNTQYF
15 many TRBV7-6 CASSLRLAVTYEQYF
14 many TRBV7-3 CASSLLGMEDTQYF
14 many TRBV10-3 CAISEFAVDQPQHF
12 many TRBV3-1 CASSSADTEAFF
15 many TRBV29-1 CSVVPQGESRTEAFF
11 many TRBV11-3 CASSFSTEAFF
15 NA TRBV29-1 CSVEDNGSGANVLTF
12 many TRBV28 CATTRAVHEQYF
16 many TRBV14 CASSQEGGGRYNEQFF
15 many TRBV7-9 CASSLVHSGRDEQFF
12 many TRBV7-9 CASSFPTYGYTF
13 many TRBV7-8 CASIRGPADTQYF
13 many TRBV11-2 CASSLPGPLGQFF
14 many TRBV9 CASSPRDSSEKLFF
13 many TRBV5-1 CASSLVGGDGYTF
12 many TRBV3-1 CASSQITGEAFF
13 many TRBV29-1 CSADAQGGNTIYF
14 many TRBV4-1 CASSQEGIVHEQFF
17 many TRBV4-1 CASSPLGRSTMIEGQFF